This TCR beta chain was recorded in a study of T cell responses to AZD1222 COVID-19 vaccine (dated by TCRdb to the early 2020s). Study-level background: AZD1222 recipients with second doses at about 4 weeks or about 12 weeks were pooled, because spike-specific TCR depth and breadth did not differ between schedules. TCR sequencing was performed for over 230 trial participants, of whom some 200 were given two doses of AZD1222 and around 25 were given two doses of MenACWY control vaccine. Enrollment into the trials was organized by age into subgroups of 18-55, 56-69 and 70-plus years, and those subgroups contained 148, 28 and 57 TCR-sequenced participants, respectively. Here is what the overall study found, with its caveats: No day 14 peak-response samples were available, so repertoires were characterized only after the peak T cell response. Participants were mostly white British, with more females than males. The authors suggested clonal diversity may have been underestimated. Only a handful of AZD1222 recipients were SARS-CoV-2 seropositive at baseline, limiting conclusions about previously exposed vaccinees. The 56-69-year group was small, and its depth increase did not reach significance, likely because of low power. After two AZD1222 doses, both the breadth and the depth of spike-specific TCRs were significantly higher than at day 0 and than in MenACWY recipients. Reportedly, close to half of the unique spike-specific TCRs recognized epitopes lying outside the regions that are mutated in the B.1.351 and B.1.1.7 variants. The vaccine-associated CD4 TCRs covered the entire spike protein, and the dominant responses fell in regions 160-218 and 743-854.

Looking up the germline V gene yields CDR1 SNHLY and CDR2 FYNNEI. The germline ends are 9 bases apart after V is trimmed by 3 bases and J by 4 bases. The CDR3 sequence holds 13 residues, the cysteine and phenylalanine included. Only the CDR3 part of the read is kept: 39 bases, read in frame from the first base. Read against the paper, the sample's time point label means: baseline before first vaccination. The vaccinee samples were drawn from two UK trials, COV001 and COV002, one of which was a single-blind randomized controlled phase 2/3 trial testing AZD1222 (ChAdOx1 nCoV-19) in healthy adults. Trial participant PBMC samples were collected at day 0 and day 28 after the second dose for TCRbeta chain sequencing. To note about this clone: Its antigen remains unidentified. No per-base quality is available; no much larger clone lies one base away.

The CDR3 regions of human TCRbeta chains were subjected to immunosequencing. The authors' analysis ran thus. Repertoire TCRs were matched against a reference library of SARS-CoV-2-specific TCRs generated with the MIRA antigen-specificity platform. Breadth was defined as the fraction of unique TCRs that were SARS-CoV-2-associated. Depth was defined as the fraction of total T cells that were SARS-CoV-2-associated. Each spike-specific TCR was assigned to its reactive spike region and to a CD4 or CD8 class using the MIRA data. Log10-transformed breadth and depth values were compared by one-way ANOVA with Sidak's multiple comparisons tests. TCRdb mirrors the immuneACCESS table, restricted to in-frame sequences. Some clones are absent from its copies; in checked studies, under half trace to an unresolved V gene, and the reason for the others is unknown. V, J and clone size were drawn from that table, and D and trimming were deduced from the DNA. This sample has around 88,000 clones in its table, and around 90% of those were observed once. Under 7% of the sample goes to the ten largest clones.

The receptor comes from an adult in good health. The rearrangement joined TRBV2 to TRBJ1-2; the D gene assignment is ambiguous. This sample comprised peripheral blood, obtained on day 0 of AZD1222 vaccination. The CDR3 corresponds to CASSESRSYGYTF. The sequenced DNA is TGTGCCAGCAGTGAGTCCCGGAGCTATGGCTACACCTTC.